The T cell receptor (beta chain) described here comes from a study of molecular identifiers for immune sequencing clone quantification. This clonotype showed up just a few times. The use of previously described methods and listed TCR primers produced the bulk TCR libraries. TCRdb called the PCR reads again in MiXCR, with one record for every CDR3 protein. The sample includes hundreds of thousands of distinct CDR3 sequences, around a fifth of them seen just once. The ends were cut back, 4 bases at V and 8 bases at J, with 18 bases in the middle. Germline V gene data show CDR1 as SGHAT and CDR2 as FQNNGV. CDR3 length equals 15 residues.

Sequenced input: naive CD8+ T cells from blood, with Jurkat cell RNA spiked in. Subset indicated: FACS-sorted CD8+CD4-CCR7+CD45RA+ naive T cells. The receptor was derived from a human donor in good health. Some libraries in this study had Jurkat cell RNA spiked in. The rearrangement uses TRBV11-2 and TRBJ2-1; D possibly uses TRBD1 or TRBD2 (5 bases each). CDR3 loop: CASSSTEDGADEQFF. CDR3 nucleotides: TGTGCCAGCAGCTCAACGGAGGACGGGGCGGATGAGCAGTTCTTC.